What follows describes a single T cell receptor beta chain. Its antigen target is currently unknown. The record has no base qualities; no much larger clone is one base away. In total, over 600 healthy bone marrow donors made up the cohort. At the time of sampling, all cohort members were nominally healthy, though unrecorded immune exposures were likely present. The donor was CMV seronegative and was included in the group of under 450 seronegative cohort members. Each donor provided a peripheral blood sample, and peripheral blood mononuclear cells were used for TCR beta sequencing. The Qiagen DNeasy Blood Extraction Kit was used to extract genomic DNA from the blood cell samples. The library was made by the immunoSEQ multiplex PCR assay. For the multiplex PCR, a mixture combining 60 forward primers for TCR Vbeta segments and 13 reverse primers for TCR Jbeta segments was used. A multiplex PCR assay on genomic DNA amplified the CDR3 region of rearranged TCR beta genes. On the Illumina HiSeq System, the amplified TCR beta libraries were sequenced as 87-base-pair reads. The source study handled its data this way. In a later analysis, some 80 million unique TCR beta chains were counted across the 690 or so repertoires, and roughly 10 million of these chains were shared by at least two donors. Raw reads were error-corrected and collapsed into unique sequences by a nearest-neighbor algorithm in which closely related sequences were merged to remove PCR and sequencing errors. V, D and J gene segments were assigned by aligning CDR3 sequences to IMGT reference sequences. For a sequence to be retained, a match of at least six nucleotides to both a V gene segment and a J gene segment was required. Rearrangements were classified as productive when the CDR3 lacked stop codons and remained in frame with V and J, and all other rearrangements were classified as non-productive. CDR3 was defined by IMGT convention, running from the second conserved V-encoded cysteine to the conserved J-encoded phenylalanine. The earlier analysis of 450 to 750 of the donors excluded any sequence lacking an unambiguous match to a single V gene segment. An earlier analysis of fewer than 650 of the donors classified V segments as functional when productive rearrangements were above 56.7% and as segregating when the standard deviation between donors was above 5%. To diagnose cytomegalovirus status from the catalog of TCR beta chain sequences, a statistical classification framework was built. In a later analysis, TCR nucleotide sequences were compared against IMGT/GENE-DB human TR gene sequences so that V and J genes could be assigned. A later analysis assigned CDR3 sequences and most-parsimonious VDJ recombination scenarios with the TCRdist pipeline. In a later analysis, each TCR beta chain was defined by its CDR3 amino acid sequence together with its V-gene family, and reads lacking a unique V-gene family were excluded. A later analysis removed several hundred highly shared, low-generation-probability nucleotide sequences to deal with suspected cross-contamination and a sequencing artifact. A later analysis calculated a clonal expansion index for each public chain from normalized within-repertoire ranks of inferred template counts. Generation probabilities in a later analysis came from a VDJ recombination model fitted to out-of-frame rearrangements, and those results were checked against IGoR. Hypergeometric tests were used in a later analysis to score TCR-TCR, TCR-HLA and TCR-CMV co-occurrence, with a repertoire-size bias correction applied to the TCR pairs. To estimate false discovery rates, a later analysis permuted the HLA or CMV assignments 20 times. A later analysis grouped co-occurring TCRs with DBSCAN, adding TCRdist sequence similarity when clustering within HLA-allele-positive subsets. Repertoires with fewer than 30,000 or more than 120,000 public chains, plus five repertoires with anomalous nucleotide sharing, were excluded from co-occurrence clustering. TCRdb holds this immuneACCESS table with in-frame rearrangements only. Some clones are missing; in checked studies, unresolved V genes explain under half, and the rest has no known cause. That table supplies the V and J calls and clone size; D and trimming were determined from the DNA. For this sample there are approximately 130,000 clones; around three quarters appear just once. Clones ranked in the top ten supply less than 2% of the sample.

This entry comes from a study of cytomegalovirus exposure and HLA in healthy donors (dated by TCRdb to the late 2010s). With respect to the entire study: According to an earlier analysis of around 600 of the donors, 200 million or so T cells yielded roughly 110 million unique TCR beta sequences and about 280 Gb of sequence data. A later analysis re-analyzed previously published TCR beta repertoires from approximately 670 donors and added high-resolution HLA genotyping to study TCR occurrence patterns. Rather than using new phenotypic data, the later analysis identified candidate immune exposures from TCR beta sequences and from how often those sequences occurred across donors. Along with the approximately 670-subject first cohort, a separate validation cohort of around 120 different subjects was used. The number of donors typed differed by locus, with roughly 629-640 for A, B, C, DRB1 and DQB1, more than 500 for DQA1, 600 to 610 for DPA1, and 472 for DPB1. High-throughput TCR immunosequencing, statistical association of individual TCRs with disease status, and machine learning were combined to predict cytomegalovirus infection status. The T cell repertoires of 666 subjects were profiled by immunosequencing and related to cytomegalovirus serostatus. Donor age, sex, ethnicity and CMV serostatus were collected together with the repertoire data. All discovery cohort repertoires had been generated using a single sequencing platform. Genome-wide SNP genotypes for about 60% of the roughly 670 donors were used in a later genetic analysis, which treated that subset as a discovery cohort. HLA typing included class I and class II loci at four-digit resolution. The study was designed to test whether signatures of past pathogen exposure could be identified by cataloging public T cell receptors. Approximately 310 gigabases of sequencing data and 70 million to 85 million unique TCR sequences were included in an early release covering about 700 HLA-typed donors. Of the 300 to 500 genotyped donors, 81% were placed in the genetic ancestry cluster associated with self-reported Caucasian donors. To decide whether each TCR beta V gene segment behaved as functional or pseudogenic, an earlier analysis of some 600 of the donors relied on high-throughput TCR beta sequencing. Because of strong linkage in the cohort, 5 or 6 DR-DQ haplotypes were treated as single units for association and clustering. Among 398 genotyped donors of the cohort, an average of 235,054 unique TCR beta nucleotide sequences were sequenced per donor, roughly 18% of them non-productive. Paper-wide results and their limitations: V-gene and J-gene trimming of TCR beta chains was associated with a missense DCLRE1C variant in a later genetic analysis, and the association was replicated in an independent cohort. In a later analysis, the rate of TCR association differed among HLA loci, with DRB1 alleles having the most associated TCRs and HLA-C alleles having the fewest. Cytomegalovirus status was reported to be diagnosed by the classifier with high specificity and sensitivity in both the original and validation cohorts. Linkage disequilibrium might explain the correlated functional status among segregating V segments, but an unknown experimental factor could not be excluded. Some IMGT-functional V segments, including TRBV6-2 and TRBV6-3, could not be distinguished by the 87-base-pair reads and were therefore excluded. Compared with the approximately 670-donor mean, donors in an Asian-associated ancestry cluster had fewer N-insertions in productive TCRs, according to a later genetic analysis. Specific HLA alleles were associated with over 15,000 TCR beta sequences at a false discovery rate of 0.05 in a later analysis. Because counts were too low, roughly 16 rarely observed V segments, including chromosome 9 orphons, were excluded from the earlier analysis of 587 of the donors. A cluster of highly shared sequence variants was judged likely to represent a technical artifact of the sequencing pipeline. This cohort had only TCR beta chains sequenced, and the lack of alpha or paired-chain data limited which features could be detected. Because HLA typing was missing for some donors at each locus, association tests included only the typed subset. According to a later analysis, parvovirus B19, influenza, CMV and Epstein-Barr virus appeared linked to several top co-occurrence clusters. For the cohort, immune exposure information was limited to CMV serostatus. In a later analysis, HLA-associated TCR beta chains were found to be more clonally expanded and to have lower generation probabilities than equally common non-associated chains. Most TCR sequences were observed very rarely across donors, whereas some public TCRs were present in many individuals. In vitro tests confirmed that a few of the cytomegalovirus-associated TCR beta chains recognize cytomegalovirus antigens. A further reported finding was that TCR beta sequences accurately predicted the HLA-A and HLA-B alleles for most subjects in the first cohort. Sequencing depth was assumed to be roughly uniform across donors in the presence/absence analyses, though that assumption may not hold. In a later analysis, most CMV-associated TCR beta chains were found to appear HLA-restricted, with HLA associations seemingly driven largely by CMV exposure. Broadly in line with IMGT annotations, most TCR beta V segments showed up in productive rearrangements about 87% or about 30% of the time in an earlier analysis of 450 to 600 of the donors. When HLA alleles, especially DR and DQ, strongly co-occurred, attributing TCR associations to individual alleles was difficult. The study listed 164 TCR beta chains as associated with cytomegalovirus. The authors suggested that the approach could potentially be extended to other disease states and immunological phenotypes.

Spanning cysteine to phenylalanine, the CDR3 consists of 14 amino acids. Only CDR3 DNA is held: 42 bases, read in frame from base 1. CDR1 and CDR2, looked up from the germline V gene (reference sequence), are SGHAT and FQDESV. The trim is 1 base for V and 2 bases for J, with a gap of 6 bases between the germline ends. Sample: PBMCs. The V and J genes are TRBV11-1 and TRBJ2-1, with a weak D call of TRBD2 (6 bases match). The receptor's source is a woman between 45 and 60 years old in good health and CMV-seronegative. CDR3 reads: CASSLGLAYNEQFF. In nucleotides, the sequence is TGTGCCAGCAGCTTAGGACTAGCCTACAATGAGCAGTTCTTC.